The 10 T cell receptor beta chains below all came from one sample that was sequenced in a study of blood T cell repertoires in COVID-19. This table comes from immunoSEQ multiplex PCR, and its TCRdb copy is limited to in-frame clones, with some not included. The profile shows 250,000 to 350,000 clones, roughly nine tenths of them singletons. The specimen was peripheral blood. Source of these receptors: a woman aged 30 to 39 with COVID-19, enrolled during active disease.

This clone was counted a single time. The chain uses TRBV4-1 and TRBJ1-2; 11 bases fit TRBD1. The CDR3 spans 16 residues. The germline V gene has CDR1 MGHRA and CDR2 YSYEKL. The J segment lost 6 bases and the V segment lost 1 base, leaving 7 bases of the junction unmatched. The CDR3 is CASSQVFGTGGNGYTF. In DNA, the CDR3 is TGCGCCAGCAGCCAAGTTTTTGGGACAGGGGGAAATGGCTACACCTTC.

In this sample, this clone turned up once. This chain's CDR3 is CASSPTGTTGGETQYF. The CDR3 bases are TGCGCCAGCAGCCCGACCGGGACTACTGGGGGGGAGACCCAGTACTTC. This rearrangement joins TRBV5-1 to TRBJ2-5; 7 bases line up with TRBD2. V lost 4 bases to trimming and J lost 5 bases; unmatched junction nucleotides: 14. The CDR3 covers 16 residues. Looked up from germline, CDR1 is SGHRS and CDR2 is YFSETQ.

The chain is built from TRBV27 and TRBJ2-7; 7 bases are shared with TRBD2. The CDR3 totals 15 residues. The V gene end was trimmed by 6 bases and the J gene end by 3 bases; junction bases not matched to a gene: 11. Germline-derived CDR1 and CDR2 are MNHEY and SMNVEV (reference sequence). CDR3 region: CASSSVERGGYEQYF. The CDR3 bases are TGTGCCAGCAGCTCAGTGGAGCGGGGAGGCTACGAGCAGTACTTC.

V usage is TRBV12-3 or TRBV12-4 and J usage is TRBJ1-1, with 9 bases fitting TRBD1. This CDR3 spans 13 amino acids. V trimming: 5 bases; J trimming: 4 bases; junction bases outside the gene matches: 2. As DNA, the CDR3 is TGTGCCAGCAGTATGACAGGGGGCACTGAAGCTTTCTTT. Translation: CASSMTGGTEAFF.

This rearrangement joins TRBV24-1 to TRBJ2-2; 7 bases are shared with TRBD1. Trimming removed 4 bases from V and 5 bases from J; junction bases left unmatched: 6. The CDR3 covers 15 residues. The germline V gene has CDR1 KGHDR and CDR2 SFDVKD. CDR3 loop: CATSDSTGRTGELFF. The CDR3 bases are TGTGCCACCAGTGACTCGACAGGGCGAACCGGGGAGCTGTTTTTT.

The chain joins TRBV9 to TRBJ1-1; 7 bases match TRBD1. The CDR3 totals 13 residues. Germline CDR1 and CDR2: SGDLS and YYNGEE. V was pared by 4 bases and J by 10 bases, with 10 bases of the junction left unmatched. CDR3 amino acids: CASSPLLTGVAFF. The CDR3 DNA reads TGTGCCAGCAGCCCACTCCTCACAGGGGTAGCTTTCTTT.

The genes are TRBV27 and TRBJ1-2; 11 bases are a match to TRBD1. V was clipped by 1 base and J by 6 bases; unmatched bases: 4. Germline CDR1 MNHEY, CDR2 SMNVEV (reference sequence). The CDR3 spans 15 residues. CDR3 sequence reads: CASSLWTGGADGYTF. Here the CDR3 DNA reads TGTGCCAGCAGTTTATGGACAGGGGGCGCGGATGGCTACACCTTC.

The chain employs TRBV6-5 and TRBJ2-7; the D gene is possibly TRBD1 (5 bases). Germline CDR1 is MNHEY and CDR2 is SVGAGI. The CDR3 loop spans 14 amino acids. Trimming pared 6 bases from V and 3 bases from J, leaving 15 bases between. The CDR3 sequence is CASRNTGDRYEQYF. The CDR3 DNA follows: TGTGCCAGCAGAAATACAGGAGATCGCTACGAGCAGTACTTC.

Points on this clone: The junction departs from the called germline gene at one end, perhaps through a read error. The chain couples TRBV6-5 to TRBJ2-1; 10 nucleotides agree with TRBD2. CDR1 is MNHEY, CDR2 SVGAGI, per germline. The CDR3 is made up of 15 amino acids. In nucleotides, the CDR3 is TGTGCCAGCAGTCACTCGACTAGCGGGTTCAATGAGCAGTTCTTC. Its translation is CASSHSTSGFNEQFF.

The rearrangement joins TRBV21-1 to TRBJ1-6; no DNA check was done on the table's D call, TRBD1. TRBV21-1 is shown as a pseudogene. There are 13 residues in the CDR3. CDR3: CASSKPLNSTLHF. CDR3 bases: TGTGCCAGCAGCAAGCCTTTGAACAGTACCCTCCACTTT.